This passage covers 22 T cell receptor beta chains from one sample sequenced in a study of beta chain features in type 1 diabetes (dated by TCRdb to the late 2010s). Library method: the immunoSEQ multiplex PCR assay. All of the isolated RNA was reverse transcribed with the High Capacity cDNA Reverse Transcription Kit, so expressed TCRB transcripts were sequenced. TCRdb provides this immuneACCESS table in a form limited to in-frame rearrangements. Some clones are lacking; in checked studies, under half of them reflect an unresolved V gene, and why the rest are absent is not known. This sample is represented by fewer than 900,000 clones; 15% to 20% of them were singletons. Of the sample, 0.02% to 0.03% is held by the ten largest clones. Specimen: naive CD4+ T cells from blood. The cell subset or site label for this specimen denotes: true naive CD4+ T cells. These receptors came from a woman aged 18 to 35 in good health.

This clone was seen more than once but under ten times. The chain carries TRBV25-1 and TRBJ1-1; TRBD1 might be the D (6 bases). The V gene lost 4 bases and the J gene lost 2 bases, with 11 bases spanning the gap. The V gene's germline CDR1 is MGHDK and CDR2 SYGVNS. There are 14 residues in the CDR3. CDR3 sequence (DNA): TGTGCCAGCAGTGTTGAGGGGGGAAACACTGAAGCTTTCTTT. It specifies CASSVEGGNTEAFF. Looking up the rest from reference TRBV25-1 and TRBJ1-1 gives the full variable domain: EADIYQTPRYLVIGTGKKITLECSQTMGHDKMYWYQQDPGMELHLIHYSYGVNSTEKGDLSSESTVSRIRTEHFPLTLESARPSHTSQYLCASSVEGGNTEAFFGQGTRLTVV.

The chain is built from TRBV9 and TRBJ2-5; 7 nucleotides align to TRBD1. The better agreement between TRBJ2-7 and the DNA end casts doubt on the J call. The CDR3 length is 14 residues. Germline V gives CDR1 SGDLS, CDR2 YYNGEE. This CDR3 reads CASSVAGTDYEQYF. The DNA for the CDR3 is TGTGCCAGCAGCGTTGCCGGGACAGACTACGAGCAGTACTTC.

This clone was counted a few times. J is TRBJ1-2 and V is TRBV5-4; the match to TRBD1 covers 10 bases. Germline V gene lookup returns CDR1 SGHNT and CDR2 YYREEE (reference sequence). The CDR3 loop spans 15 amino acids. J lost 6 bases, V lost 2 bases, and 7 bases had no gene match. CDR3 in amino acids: CASSFRDRGPHGYTF. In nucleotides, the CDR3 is TGTGCCAGCAGCTTCCGGGACAGGGGACCCCATGGCTACACCTTC.

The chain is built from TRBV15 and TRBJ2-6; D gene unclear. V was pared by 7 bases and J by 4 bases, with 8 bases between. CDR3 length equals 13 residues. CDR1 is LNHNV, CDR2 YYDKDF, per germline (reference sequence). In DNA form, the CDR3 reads TGTGCCACCACGGCGGCCGGGGCCAACGTCCTGACTTTC. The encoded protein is CATTAAGANVLTF.

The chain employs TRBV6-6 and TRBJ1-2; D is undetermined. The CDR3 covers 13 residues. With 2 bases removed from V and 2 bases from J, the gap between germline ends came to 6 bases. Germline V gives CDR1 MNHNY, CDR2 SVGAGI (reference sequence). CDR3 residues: CASSYEGNYGYTF. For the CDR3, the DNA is TGTGCCAGCAGTTACGAGGGCAACTATGGCTACACCTTC.

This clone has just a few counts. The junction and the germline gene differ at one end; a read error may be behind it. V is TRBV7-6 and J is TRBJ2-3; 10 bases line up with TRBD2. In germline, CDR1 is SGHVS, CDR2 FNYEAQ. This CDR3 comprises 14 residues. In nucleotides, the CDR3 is TGTGCCAGCAGCCTAGCGGGAGTTACAGATACGCAGTATTTT. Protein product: CASSLAGVTDTQYF. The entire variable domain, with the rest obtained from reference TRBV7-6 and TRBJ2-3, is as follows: GAGVSQSPRYKVTKRGQDVALRCDPISGHVSLYWYRQALGQGPEFLTYFNYEAQQDKSGLPNDRFSAERPEGSISTLTIQRTEQRDSAMYRCASSLAGVTDTQYFGPGTRLTVL.

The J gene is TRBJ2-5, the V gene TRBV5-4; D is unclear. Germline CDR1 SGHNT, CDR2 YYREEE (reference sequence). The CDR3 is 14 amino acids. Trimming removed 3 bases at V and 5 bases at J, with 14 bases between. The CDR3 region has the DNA TGTGCCAGCAGCTCCCCCATAGGTGCGGAGACCCAGTACTTC. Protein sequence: CASSSPIGAETQYF.

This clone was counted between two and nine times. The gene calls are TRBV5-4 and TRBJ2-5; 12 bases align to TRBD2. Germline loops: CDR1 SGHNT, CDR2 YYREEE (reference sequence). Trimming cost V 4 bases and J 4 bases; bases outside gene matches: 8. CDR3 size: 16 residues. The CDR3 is CASSQLSSGRAETQYF. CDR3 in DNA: TGTGCCAGCAGCCAACTATCTAGCGGGAGGGCAGAGACCCAGTACTTC. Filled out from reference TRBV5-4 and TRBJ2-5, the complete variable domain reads ETGVTQSPTHLIKTRGQQVTLRCSSQSGHNTVSWYQQALGQGPQFIFQYYREEENGRGNFPPRFSGLQFPNYSSELNVNALELDDSALYLCASSQLSSGRAETQYFGPGTRLLVL.

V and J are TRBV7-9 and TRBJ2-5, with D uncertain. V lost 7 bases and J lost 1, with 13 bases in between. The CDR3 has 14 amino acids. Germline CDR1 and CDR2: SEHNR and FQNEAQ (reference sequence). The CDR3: CASNTWGIQETQYF. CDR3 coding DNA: TGTGCCAGCAACACTTGGGGAATCCAAGAGACCCAGTACTTC. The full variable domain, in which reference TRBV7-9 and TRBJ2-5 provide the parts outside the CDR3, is DTGVSQNPRHKITKRGQNVTFRCDPISEHNRLYWYRQTLGQGPEFLTYFQNEAQLEKSRLLSDRFSAERPKGSFSTLEIQRTEQGDSAMYLCASNTWGIQETQYFGPGTRLLVL.

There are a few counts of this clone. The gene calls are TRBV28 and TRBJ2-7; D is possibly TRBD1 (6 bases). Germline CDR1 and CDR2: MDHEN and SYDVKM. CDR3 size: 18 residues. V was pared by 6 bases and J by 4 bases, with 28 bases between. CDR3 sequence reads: CASRGRTVSQGSGYEQYF. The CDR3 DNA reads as TGTGCCAGCAGAGGTAGGACAGTCAGCCAGGGGTCGGGGTACGAGCAGTACTTC.

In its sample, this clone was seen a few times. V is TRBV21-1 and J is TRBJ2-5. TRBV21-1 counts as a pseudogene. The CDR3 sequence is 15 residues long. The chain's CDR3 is CASSKGEGILATQYF. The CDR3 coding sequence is TGTGCCAGCAGCAAAGGCGAAGGGATACTTGCGACCCAGTACTTC.

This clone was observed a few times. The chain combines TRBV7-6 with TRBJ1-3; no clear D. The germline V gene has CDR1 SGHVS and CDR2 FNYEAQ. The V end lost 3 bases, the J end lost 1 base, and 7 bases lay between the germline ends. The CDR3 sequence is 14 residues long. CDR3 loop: CASSFLASGNTIYF. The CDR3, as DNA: TGTGCCAGCAGCTTTTTAGCGTCTGGAAACACCATATATTTT.

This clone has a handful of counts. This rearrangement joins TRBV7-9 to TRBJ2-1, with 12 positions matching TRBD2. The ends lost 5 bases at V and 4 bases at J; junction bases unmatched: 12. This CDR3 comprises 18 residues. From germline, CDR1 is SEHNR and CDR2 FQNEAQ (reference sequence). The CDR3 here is CASSNKLTGTSGYNEQFF. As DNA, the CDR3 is TGTGCCAGCAGCAACAAACTGACCGGGACTAGCGGGTACAATGAGCAGTTCTTC.

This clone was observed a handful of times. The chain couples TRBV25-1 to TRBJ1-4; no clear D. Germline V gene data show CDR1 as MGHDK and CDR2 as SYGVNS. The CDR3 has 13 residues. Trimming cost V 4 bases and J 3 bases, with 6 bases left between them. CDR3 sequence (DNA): TGTGCCAGCAGTGTCCCCGCTAATGAAAAACTGTTTTTT. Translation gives CASSVPANEKLFF. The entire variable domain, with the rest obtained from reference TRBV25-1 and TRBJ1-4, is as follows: EADIYQTPRYLVIGTGKKITLECSQTMGHDKMYWYQQDPGMELHLIHYSYGVNSTEKGDLSSESTVSRIRTEHFPLTLESARPSHTSQYLCASSVPANEKLFFGSGTQLSVL.

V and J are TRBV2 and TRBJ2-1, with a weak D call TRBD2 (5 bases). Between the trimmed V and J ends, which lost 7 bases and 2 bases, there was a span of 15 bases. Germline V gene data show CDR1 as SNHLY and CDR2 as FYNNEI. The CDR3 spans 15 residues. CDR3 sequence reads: CASKEDLNPYNEQFF. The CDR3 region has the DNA TGTGCCAGCAAGGAGGACCTAAACCCCTACAATGAGCAGTTCTTC.

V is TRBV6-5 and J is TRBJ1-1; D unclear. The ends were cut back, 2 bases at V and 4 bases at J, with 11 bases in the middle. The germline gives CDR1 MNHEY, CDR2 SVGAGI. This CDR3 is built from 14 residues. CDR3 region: CASSYIGKLTEAFF. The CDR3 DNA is TGTGCCAGCAGTTACATAGGGAAACTCACTGAAGCTTTCTTT.

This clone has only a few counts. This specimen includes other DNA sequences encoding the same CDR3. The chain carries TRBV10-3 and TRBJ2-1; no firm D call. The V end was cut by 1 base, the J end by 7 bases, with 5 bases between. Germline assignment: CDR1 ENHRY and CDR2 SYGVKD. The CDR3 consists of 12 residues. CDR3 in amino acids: CAISELANEQFF. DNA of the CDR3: TGTGCCATCAGTGAGTTAGCTAATGAGCAGTTCTTC.

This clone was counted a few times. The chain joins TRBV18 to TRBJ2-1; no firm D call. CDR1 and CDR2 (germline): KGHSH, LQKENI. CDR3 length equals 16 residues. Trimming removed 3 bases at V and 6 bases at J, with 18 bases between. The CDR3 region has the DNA TGTGCCAGCTCACCTTCCCCCCAGGTAATAGGCAATGAGCAGTTCTTC. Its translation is CASSPSPQVIGNEQFF.

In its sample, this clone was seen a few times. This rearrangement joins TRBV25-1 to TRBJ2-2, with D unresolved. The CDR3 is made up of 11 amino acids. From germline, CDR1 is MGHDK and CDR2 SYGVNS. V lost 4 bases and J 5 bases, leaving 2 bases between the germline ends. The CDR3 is CASSGTGELFF. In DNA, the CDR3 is TGTGCCAGCAGTGGGACCGGGGAGCTGTTTTTT.

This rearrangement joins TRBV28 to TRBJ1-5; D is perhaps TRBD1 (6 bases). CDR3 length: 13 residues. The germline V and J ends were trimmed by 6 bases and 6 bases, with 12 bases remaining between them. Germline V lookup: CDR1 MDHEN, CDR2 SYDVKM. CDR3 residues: CASRTGSFQPQHF. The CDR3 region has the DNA TGTGCCAGCAGAACAGGGTCGTTTCAGCCCCAGCATTTT.

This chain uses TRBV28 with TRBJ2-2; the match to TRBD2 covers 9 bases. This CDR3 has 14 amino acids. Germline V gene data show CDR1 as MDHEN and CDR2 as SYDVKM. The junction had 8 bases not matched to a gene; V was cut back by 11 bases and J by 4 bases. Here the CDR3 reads CAGNSGSITGELFF. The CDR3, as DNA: TGTGCCGGGAATAGCGGGAGTATCACCGGGGAGCTGTTTTTT.

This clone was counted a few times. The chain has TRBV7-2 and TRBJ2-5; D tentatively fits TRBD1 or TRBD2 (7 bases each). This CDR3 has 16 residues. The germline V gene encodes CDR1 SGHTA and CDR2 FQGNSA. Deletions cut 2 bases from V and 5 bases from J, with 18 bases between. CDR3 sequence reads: CASSLLGGGALETQYF. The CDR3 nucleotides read TGTGCCAGCAGCTTATTGGGAGGGGGCGCGTTGGAGACCCAGTACTTC. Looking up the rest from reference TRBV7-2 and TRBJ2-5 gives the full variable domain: GAGVSQSPSNKVTEKGKDVELRCDPISGHTALYWYRQSLGQGLEFLIYFQGNSAPDKSGLPSDRFSAERTGGSVSTLTIQRTQQEDSAVYLCASSLLGGGALETQYFGPGTRLLVL.